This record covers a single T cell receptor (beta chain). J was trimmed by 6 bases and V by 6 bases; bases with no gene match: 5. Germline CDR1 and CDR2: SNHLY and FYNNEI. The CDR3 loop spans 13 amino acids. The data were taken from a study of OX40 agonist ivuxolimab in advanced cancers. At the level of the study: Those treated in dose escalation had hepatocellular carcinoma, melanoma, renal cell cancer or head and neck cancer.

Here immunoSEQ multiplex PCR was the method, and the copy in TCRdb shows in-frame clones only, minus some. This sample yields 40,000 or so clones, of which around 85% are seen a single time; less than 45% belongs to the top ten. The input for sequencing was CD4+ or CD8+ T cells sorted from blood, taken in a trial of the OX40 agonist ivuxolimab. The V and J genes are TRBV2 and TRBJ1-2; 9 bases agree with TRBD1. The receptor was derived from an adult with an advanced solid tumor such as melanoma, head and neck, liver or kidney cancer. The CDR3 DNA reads TGTGCCAGCAGCTGGACAGGGGTGGATGGCTACACCTTC. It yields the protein CASSWTGVDGYTF. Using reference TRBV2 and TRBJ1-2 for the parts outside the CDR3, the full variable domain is EPEVTQTPSHQVTQMGQEVILRCVPISNHLYFYWYRQILGQKVEFLVSFYNNEISEKSEIFDDQFSVERPDGSNFTLKIRSTKLEDSAMYFCASSWTGVDGYTFGSGTRLTVV.